In this sample, the clone carrying this T cell receptor (beta chain) turned up a few times. Original processing methods: Reference gene primer amplification gave estimated nucleated cell counts. Repertoires were generated with immunoSEQ multiplex PCR, while TCRdb's copy carries only in-frame clones and drops some. D and trimming come from the DNA, and the V and J calls and clone size come from that table. Here the sample spans roughly 300,000 clones, 80% to 90% being singletons. Participant age was roughly 18 to 100 years, and participants resided in fewer than 25 US areas. In assigning cohorts, the study relied on participant-reported clinical history. The record originates from a study of blood T cell repertoires in COVID-19. CDR3 length: 17 amino acids. Germline V gene sequence: CDR1 SGHDN, CDR2 FVKESK. V shed 1 base, J shed 2 bases, and the junction held 8 bases outside the gene matches.

This rearrangement joins TRBV14 to TRBJ2-7, with 10 nucleotides matching TRBD2. Sequencing was carried out using PBMCs or T cells enriched from blood (not recorded which). The TCR sequence derives from a woman aged 18-29 years who had recovered from COVID-19. The DNA for the CDR3 is TGTGCCAGCAGCCAAGGGTGGCTTACTAGCGGGACCTACGAGCAGTACTTC. Translating gives CASSQGWLTSGTYEQYF. Full variable domain (remainder filled in from reference TRBV14 and TRBJ2-7): EAGVTQFPSHSVIEKGQTVTLRCDPISGHDNLYWYRRVMGKEIKFLLHFVKESKQDESGMPNNRFLAERTGGTYSTLKVQPAELEDSGVYFCASSQGWLTSGTYEQYFGPGTRLTVT.